Below are 23 T cell receptor beta chains sequenced from a single sample in a study of cytomegalovirus exposure and HLA in healthy donors. Use of 60 Vbeta and 13 Jbeta primers characterized the PCR. The protocol was immunoSEQ multiplex PCR, while the TCRdb copy is restricted to in-frame clones and leaves out a portion. The sample shows about 190,000 clones, 60% to 80% of them seen only once. The sequenced material came from PBMCs. All receptors derive from a young woman in good health and CMV-seronegative.

This rearrangement joins TRBV19 to TRBJ1-3; D ambiguous. Trimming removed 5 bases at V and 2 bases at J, with 10 bases between. This CDR3 is 14 amino acids long. In germline, CDR1 is LNHDA, CDR2 SQIVND (reference sequence). The CDR3 nucleotides are TGTGCCAGTAGTCCCCGGTCGGCTGGAAACACCATATATTTT. Its translation is CASSPRSAGNTIYF.

This clone was observed a single time. V gene TRBV21-1 combines with J gene TRBJ2-1; the DNA was not compared with TRBD2, the D call given in the table. TRBV21-1 is shown as a pseudogene. The CDR3 sequence is 15 residues long. The CDR3 here is CASSNPRGAYNEQFF. The CDR3 bases are TGTGCCAGCAGCAACCCTCGGGGAGCCTACAATGAGCAGTTCTTC.

The chain uses TRBV6-1 and TRBJ2-1; 8 bases match TRBD1. Germline trimming cut 4 bases from V and 8 bases from J; bases unmatched to any gene: 7. This CDR3 has 14 amino acids. Germline loops: CDR1 MNHNS, CDR2 SASEGT. DNA of the CDR3: TGTGCCAGCAGTGGGGCAGGGGGCGAAGATGAGCAGTTCTTC. Protein product: CASSGAGGEDEQFF.

The chain uses TRBV20-1 and TRBJ1-6; D unresolved. Trimming stripped 3 bases from V and 10 bases from J, with 7 bases between. The CDR3 totals 11 residues. Germline V lookup: CDR1 DFQATT, CDR2 SNEGSKA (reference sequence). This CDR3 reads CSASGLSPLHF. The CDR3 region has the DNA TGCAGTGCTAGCGGGTTGTCACCCCTCCACTTT.

This clone was detected a few times. The chain uses TRBV6-4 and TRBJ2-3; 7 bases fit TRBD2. V was pared by 3 bases and J by 3 bases, with 6 bases of the junction left unmatched. Germline CDR1 MRHNA, CDR2 SNTAGT. The CDR3 loop spans 15 amino acids. CDR3 amino acids: CASSEGSRETDTQYF. CDR3 DNA sequence: TGTGCCAGCAGTGAAGGCTCGCGGGAGACAGATACGCAGTATTTT.

This rearrangement joins TRBV7-2 to TRBJ1-2, with D perhaps TRBD1 (6 bases). Germline CDR1 reads SGHTA; CDR2 reads FQGNSA. Trimming removed 1 base at V and 4 bases at J, with 13 bases between. This CDR3 region has 15 residues. The CDR3 nucleotides are TGTGCCAGCAGCTTAGGGGGGGGCCTCTCCTATGGCTACACCTTC. This translates into CASSLGGGLSYGYTF.

The rearrangement links TRBV2 to TRBJ1-2; no reliable D call. Germline V gene data show CDR1 as SNHLY and CDR2 as FYNNEI. V was pared by 4 bases and J by 5 bases, with 8 bases between. This CDR3 has 12 residues. This CDR3 is CASSGAAYGYTF. DNA for the CDR3: TGTGCCAGCAGTGGGGCAGCTTATGGCTACACCTTC.

The rearrangement links TRBV4-1 to TRBJ2-1; 10 positions agree with TRBD2. The germline V gene has CDR1 MGHRA and CDR2 YSYEKL. Trimming at V came to 2 bases and at J to 4 bases, leaving 5 bases not matched to a gene. The CDR3 runs to 16 residues. CDR3: CASSQPGLADYNEQFF. CDR3 DNA sequence: TGCGCCAGCAGCCAACCAGGACTAGCGGATTACAATGAGCAGTTCTTC.

The chain joins TRBV11-3 to TRBJ2-3; the match to TRBD2 covers 7 bases. The ends lost 0 bases at V and 2 bases at J; junction bases unmatched: 2. CDR3 length: 15 residues. Germline-derived CDR1 and CDR2 are SGHNT and YENEEA. The CDR3 nucleotides read TGTGCCAGCAGCTTAGAGGGACTACCCACAGATACGCAGTATTTT. Translated: CASSLEGLPTDTQYF.

Here the CDR3 DNA reads TGTGCCAGCAGCTTAGTTAGCTCTGGAAACACCATATATTTT. It specifies CASSLVSSGNTIYF. V usage is TRBV11-2 and J usage is TRBJ1-3; D is uncertain. CDR3 length equals 14 residues. Germline V CDR1 and CDR2: SGHAT, FQNNGV. Trimming stripped 1 base from V and 0 bases from J, with 4 bases between.

CDR3 amino acids: CASSVRDRGPRETQYF. CDR3 sequence (DNA): TGTGCCAGCAGCGTCAGGGACAGGGGGCCTCGAGAGACCCAGTACTTC. The chain employs TRBV9 and TRBJ2-5; 12 bases are a match to TRBD1. The V gene end was trimmed by 2 bases and the J gene end by 4 bases; junction bases not matched to a gene: 6. CDR3 length: 16 amino acids. Germline V gene data show CDR1 as SGDLS and CDR2 as YYNGEE.

The sample holds a few counts of this clone. V and J are TRBV7-3 and TRBJ1-1; 8 bases agree with TRBD1. The germline V gene has CDR1 SGHTA and CDR2 FQGTGA. The CDR3 extends over 13 amino acids. Trimming removed 2 bases from V and 5 bases from J; junction bases left unmatched: 1. The CDR3 loop is CASSLDRGTEAFF. For the CDR3, the DNA is TGTGCCAGCAGCTTAGACAGGGGAACTGAAGCTTTCTTT.

V and J are TRBV7-3 and TRBJ2-5; D perhaps matches TRBD2 (6 bases). The CDR3 runs 13 residues. The V and J ends lost 4 bases and 6 bases respectively, with 12 bases between them. In germline, CDR1 is SGHTA, CDR2 FQGTGA. CDR3 loop: CASSSLGGQTQYF. In DNA, the CDR3 is TGTGCCAGCAGCTCCCTGGGGGGTCAGACCCAGTACTTC.

V usage is TRBV19 and J usage is TRBJ1-1; TRBD1 agrees at 7 bases. V trimming: 5 bases; J trimming: 0 bases; junction bases outside the gene matches: 6. The CDR3 extends over 15 amino acids. CDR1 and CDR2 from the germline V gene are LNHDA and SQIVND (reference sequence). The chain's CDR3 is CASSRLQGLNTEAFF. As DNA, the CDR3 is TGTGCCAGTAGTCGATTACAGGGGTTGAACACTGAAGCTTTCTTT.

This clone was picked up a small number of times. The chain is built from TRBV6-1 and TRBJ2-7; possibly TRBD1 for D (6 bases). Between the trimmed V and J ends, which lost 6 bases and 5 bases, there was a span of 14 bases. The CDR3 covers 13 residues. Germline CDR1 and CDR2: MNHNS and SASEGT. CDR3 sequence: CASSRQALNEQYF. CDR3 DNA sequence: TGTGCCAGCAGCAGACAGGCCCTCAACGAGCAGTACTTC.

This clone was counted only a few times. A read error may produce the germline difference seen at one junction end. At the DNA level, this CDR3 is encoded by other sequences in the same sample as well. The chain uses TRBV6-1 and TRBJ1-2, with 7 bases that match TRBD1. CDR3 length: 11 residues. The germline V gene encodes CDR1 MNHNS and CDR2 SASEGT. The CDR3, as DNA: TGTGCCAGCAGGGAAGGGGGCGGCTACACCTTC. The encoded protein is CASREGGGYTF.

The chain has TRBV4-1 and TRBJ2-7, with D possibly matching TRBD1 (6 bases). The CDR3 totals 13 residues. With 3 bases removed from V and 4 bases from J, the gap between germline ends came to 10 bases. CDR1 is MGHRA and CDR2 is YSYEKL in the germline V gene. The CDR3: CASSHMGAYEQYF. The DNA for the CDR3 is TGCGCCAGCAGCCATATGGGGGCTTACGAGCAGTACTTC.

As for this clone: Likely a read error: the CDR3 ends without its conserved phenylalanine or tryptophan. The DNA is omitted, as the CDR3 cannot be located on it reliably, and the CDR3 follows TCRdb's listing. The chain is built from TRBV30 and TRBJ1-1. The V gene's germline CDR1 is GTSNPN and CDR2 SVGIG (reference sequence). The CDR3 comprises 15 residues, both ends counted. Here the CDR3 reads CAWSVTNPKGGPLRY.

This clone was counted only a few times. This chain joins TRBV6-1 and TRBJ2-5; no clear D. This CDR3 has 12 residues. CDR1 is MNHNS and CDR2 is SASEGT in the germline V gene. The V and J ends lost 7 bases and 4 bases respectively, with 10 bases between them. CDR3 protein: CASTPRAETQYF. The CDR3 coding sequence is TGTGCCAGCACGCCAAGAGCAGAGACCCAGTACTTC.

The gene calls are TRBV10-3 and TRBJ2-7, with a tentative D call TRBD2 (7 bases). V was cut by 8 bases and J by 0 bases, with 17 bases left in between. Germline CDR1 ENHRY, CDR2 SYGVKD. CDR3 length: 15 residues. The CDR3 nucleotides read TGTGCCATCTCTAGGGGGGGAGAGATCTCCTACGAGCAGTACTTC. This sequence encodes CAISRGGEISYEQYF.

The chain couples TRBV9 to TRBJ2-7; 14 bases match TRBD2. V trimming: 4 bases; J trimming: 4 bases; junction bases outside the gene matches: 13. From germline, CDR1 is SGDLS and CDR2 YYNGEE. This CDR3 contains 18 residues. The CDR3 sequence is CASSQGGTSGSGGYEQYF. Written as DNA, the CDR3 is TGTGCCAGCAGCCAGGGGGGGACTAGCGGGAGCGGGGGATACGAGCAGTACTTC.

This clone was observed a few times. The gene calls are TRBV27 and TRBJ1-5; 7 positions agree with TRBD1. Per the germline V gene, CDR1 is MNHEY and CDR2 is SMNVEV (reference sequence). The junction had 8 bases not matched to a gene; V was cut back by 5 bases and J by 1 base. This CDR3 contains 16 residues. CDR3 sequence reads: CASSPLYRGSNQPQHF. The CDR3, as DNA: TGTGCCAGCAGTCCGTTATACAGGGGCAGCAATCAGCCCCAGCATTTT.

This chain joins TRBV28 and TRBJ2-3, with TRBD2 identical over 9 bases. After removal of 5 bases from V and 0 bases from J, the junction contained 12 bases not matched to a gene. The CDR3 sequence is 18 residues long. Germline lookup yields CDR1 MDHEN and CDR2 SYDVKM. DNA of the CDR3: TGTGCCAGCAGTCCTCTCCGACTAGCGGATTCTAGCACAGATACGCAGTATTTT. Its translation is CASSPLRLADSSTDTQYF. The complete variable domain, with remaining parts taken from reference TRBV28 and TRBJ2-3, reads DVKVTQSSRYLVKRTGEKVFLECVQDMDHENMFWYRQDPGLGLRLIYFSYDVKMKEKGDIPEGYSVSREKKERFSLILESASTNQTSMYLCASSPLRLADSSTDTQYFGPGTRLTVL.